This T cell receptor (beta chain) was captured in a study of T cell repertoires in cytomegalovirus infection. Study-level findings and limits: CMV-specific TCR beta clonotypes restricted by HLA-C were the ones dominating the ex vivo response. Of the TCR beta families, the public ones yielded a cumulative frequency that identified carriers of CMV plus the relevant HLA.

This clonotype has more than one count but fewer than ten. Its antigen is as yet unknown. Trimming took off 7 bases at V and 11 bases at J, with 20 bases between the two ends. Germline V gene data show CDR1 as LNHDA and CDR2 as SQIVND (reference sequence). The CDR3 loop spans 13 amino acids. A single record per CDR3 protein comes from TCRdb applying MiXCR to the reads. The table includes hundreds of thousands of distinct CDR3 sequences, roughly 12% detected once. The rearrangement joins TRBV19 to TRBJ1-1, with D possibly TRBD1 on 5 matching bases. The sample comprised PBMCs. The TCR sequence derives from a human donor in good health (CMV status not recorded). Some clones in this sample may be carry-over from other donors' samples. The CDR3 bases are TGTGCCAGTACCTCCCGGGACCCAAGGTGGGCTTTCTTT. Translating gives CASTSRDPRWAFF.